This T cell receptor (beta chain) emerged from a study of cytomegalovirus exposure and HLA in healthy donors. All donors participated as healthy donors of bone marrow. Study-wide results and caveats: What TCR beta sequences reportedly achieved was accurate prediction of HLA-A and HLA-B alleles in most subjects.

PCR used 60 Vbeta primers and 13 Jbeta primers. Produced via immunoSEQ multiplex PCR; TCRdb's table is partial and in-frame only. The sample yields fewer than 250,000 clones, approximately 82% seen once. With regard to this clone: Antigen specificity is unknown.

The V gene end was trimmed by 4 bases and the J gene end by 4 bases; junction bases not matched to a gene: 15. The CDR3 is made up of 18 amino acids. Germline V gene data show CDR1 as SGHTS and CDR2 as YDEGEE. This receptor was identified in a woman between 45 and 65 years old in good health and CMV-seropositive. V usage is TRBV5-8 and J usage is TRBJ2-1; TRBD1 matches at 9 bases. The sample was PBMCs. This CDR3 reads CASSQRLEQGASYNEQFF. The CDR3 nucleotides read TGTGCCAGCAGCCAACGACTTGAACAGGGGGCATCTTACAATGAGCAGTTCTTC.